The sequence of this T cell receptor beta chain was determined in a study of OX40 agonist ivuxolimab in advanced cancers. Study summary: The study treated patients with ivuxolimab, an agonistic anti-OX40 (CD134) antibody. Three patients had partial responses: one hepatocellular carcinoma, two cutaneous melanoma. Study results and limitations: There were, on average, more expanded clones in CD8+ T cells than in CD4+.

The repertoire was sequenced with immunoSEQ multiplex PCR; TCRdb's copy has only in-frame clones and lacks some. The table lists roughly 43,000 clones, roughly 90% of them singletons. The CDR3 covers 15 residues. The germline V gene encodes CDR1 SEHNR and CDR2 FQNEAQ (reference sequence). The V and J ends lost 5 bases and 2 bases respectively, with 15 bases between them. Concerning this clone itself: The antigen remains undetermined.

The sequenced sample was CD4+ or CD8+ T cells sorted from blood, obtained in a trial of the OX40 agonist ivuxolimab. The receptor was derived from an adult with an advanced solid tumor such as melanoma, head and neck, liver or kidney cancer. The chain is built from TRBV7-9 and TRBJ1-1, with a weak D call TRBD1 (5 bases). The CDR3 protein is CASSPLGDINTEAFF. For the CDR3, the DNA is TGTGCCAGCAGCCCCCTGGGGGATATAAACACTGAAGCTTTCTTT. Based on the CDR3 plus reference TRBV7-9 and TRBJ1-1, the full variable domain is DTGVSQNPRHKITKRGQNVTFRCDPISEHNRLYWYRQTLGQGPEFLTYFQNEAQLEKSRLLSDRFSAERPKGSFSTLEIQRTEQGDSAMYLCASSPLGDINTEAFFGQGTRLTVV.